This is a list of T cell receptor beta chains from one sample in a study of blood T cell repertoires in COVID-19. The assay was immunoSEQ multiplex PCR, and TCRdb's table has in-frame clones only and misses some. The sample carries about 250,000 clones, over 75% recorded once. Sequencing was performed on peripheral blood. These receptors originate from a woman aged 30 to 39 with acute or convalescent COVID-19. Both conserved end residues are part of each CDR3. D genes are given only for firm matches.

d_gene	j_gene	v_gene	CDR3aa
TRBD2	TRBJ2-7	TRBV6-2/TRBV6-3	CASSYSPTSEYEQYF
TRBD2	TRBJ2-1	TRBV4-1	CASSGGGNEQFF
.	TRBJ2-1	TRBV7-3	CASSSGGRNEQFF
TRBD2	TRBJ2-7	TRBV6-5	CASNPSGRTYEQYF
.	TRBJ1-2	TRBV12-5	CASGLVAGNYGYTF
TRBD2	TRBJ2-2	TRBV3-1/TRBV3-2	CASSQTSGANTGELFF
.	TRBJ1-6	TRBV5-1	CASSLAQGLRYSPLHF
.	TRBJ2-7	TRBV6-2/TRBV6-3	CASSYSGTSYEQYF
TRBD2	TRBJ2-1	TRBV6-5	CASSSGLANEQFF
TRBD2	TRBJ2-3	TRBV27	CASSFAGGTQYF
.	TRBJ2-1	TRBV11-2	CASSNRFASYNEQFF
.	TRBJ2-5	TRBV7-6	CASSLDRYSKETQYF
TRBD2	TRBJ2-7	TRBV2	CASSEGIAGVWQYF
.	TRBJ2-5	TRBV20-1	CSANREETQYF
.	TRBJ2-2	TRBV6-5	CASSYPYGTGELFF
TRBD1	TRBJ1-2	TRBV5-1	CASTLGGLNYGYTF
TRBD2	TRBJ2-7	TRBV27	CASHPSGTTYEQYF
TRBD1	TRBJ1-6	TRBV18	CANSPKTGVSPLHF
TRBD2	TRBJ2-5	TRBV5-4	CASSPGVAGANQETQYF
TRBD1	TRBJ1-4	TRBV24-1	CATSDGQGARLSTNEKLFF
.	TRBJ2-7	TRBV5-1	CASSLIVTGGYEQYF
.	TRBJ1-1	TRBV7-9	CASSAPPRNTEAFF
TRBD1	TRBJ1-1	TRBV6-2/TRBV6-3	CASSYGDRRNTEAFF
.	TRBJ2-3	TRBV27	CASSREGGPTDTQYF
TRBD1	TRBJ1-6	TRBV5-6	CASSLLDRVNSPLHF
TRBD1	TRBJ2-1	TRBV9	CASSVVQGAQHNEQFF
.	TRBJ1-5	TRBV30	CAWQGGSLGPQHF
TRBD1	TRBJ1-4	TRBV18	CASSPPNRGTTNEKLFF
TRBD2	TRBJ2-7	TRBV7-9	CASSSGGRAMVYEQYF
.	TRBJ2-7	TRBV27	CASSLEGVTSIYEQYF
TRBD1	TRBJ2-2	TRBV19	CASSIQGATGELFF
.	TRBJ2-7	TRBV11-2	CASSLPPHRAYEQYF
.	TRBJ2-5	TRBV5-1	CASSLDIPFQETQYF
.	TRBJ2-7	TRBV12-3/TRBV12-4	CASSFISYEQYF
.	TRBJ1-2	TRBV19	CASSLTGRGGYTF
.	TRBJ2-5	TRBV12-3/TRBV12-4	CASSEYQETQYF
TRBD2	TRBJ2-2	TRBV5-6	CASSLFSSGAANTGELFF
.	TRBJ1-5	TRBV10-1	CASSHNRDGQPQHF
.	TRBJ2-1	TRBV4-2	CASSQVGIGYNEQFF
.	TRBJ1-5	TRBV2	CASSEWVAINQPQHF
.	TRBJ1-3	TRBV19	CASGLGNTIYF
.	TRBJ2-5	TRBV13	CASSTFSTQFSPGQYF
TRBD1	TRBJ1-1	TRBV29-1	CSGQSGGTEAFF
.	TRBJ2-5	TRBV7-9	CASSSTGMETQYF
.	TRBJ1-5	TRBV21-1	CASKRPPPQPQHF
.	TRBJ2-3	TRBV18	CASSPNLVGTDTQYF
TRBD1	TRBJ2-5	TRBV25-1	CASRGQGAQTQYF
.	TRBJ1-3	TRBV6-6	CASSLDFHSGNTIYF
TRBD2	TRBJ2-7	TRBV19	CASSIGAGVPYEQYF
TRBD1	TRBJ2-7	TRBV29-1	CSVYGQGPEQYF
.	TRBJ2-1	TRBV19	CASREGNEQFF
TRBD1	TRBJ2-1	TRBV5-4	CASSSRIQQGAAYNEQFF